This is a list of T cell receptor beta chains from one sample in a study of T cell clonotyping in hematopoietic cell transplantation. The table came from immunoSEQ multiplex PCR; TCRdb's copy has only in-frame clones and leaves some out. The data show approximately 6,400 clones, about 73% seen once. The source material was peripheral blood mononuclear cells, sampled 180 days after allogeneic stem cell transplant. The receptors derive from a male patient aged 70 to 85 who had an allogeneic stem cell transplant from an unrelated donor, so T cells may come from the graft donor. Some clones in this sample may be carry-over from other donors' samples. Each CDR3 is given with its conserved first and last residue. A D gene is named only where the DNA matches it firmly. Clone size is shown for a subset of rows, as once, few, many or a class of expanded clone.

d_gene,v_gene,j_gene,abundance,CDR3aa,CDR3nt
NA,TRBV30,TRBJ1-3,NA,CAWSVSRIMEIGNTIYF,TGTGCCTGGAGTGTAAGTCGAATAATGGAGATTGGAAACACCATATATTTT
TRBD1,TRBV11-1,TRBJ2-5,NA,CASSLLGTVQETQYF,TGTGCCAGCAGCTTACTCGGGACAGTCCAAGAGACCCAGTACTTC
NA,TRBV6-5,TRBJ1-2,once,CATYGTSPSGYTF,TGTGCCACATACGGGACGTCACCTAGTGGCTACACCTTC
NA,TRBV5-6,TRBJ1-1,NA,CASSLDLGAVEAFF,TGTGCCAGCAGCTTGGATCTGGGGGCCGTTGAAGCTTTCTTT
NA,TRBV5-1,TRBJ1-2,NA,CASSSGSGGNYGYTF,TGCGCCAGCAGCTCGGGTTCTGGGGGAAACTATGGCTACACCTTC
TRBD1,TRBV27,TRBJ1-5,few,CASSWGQGVNQPQHF,TGTGCCAGCAGTTGGGGACAGGGGGTCAATCAGCCCCAGCATTTT
TRBD2,TRBV7-6,TRBJ2-7,NA,CASSLEHAGGSYEQYF,TGTGCCAGCAGCTTAGAACATGCGGGGGGCTCCTACGAGCAGTACTTC
NA,TRBV7-2,TRBJ2-5,NA,CASSLFGDQETQYF,TGTGCCAGCAGCTTATTCGGCGATCAAGAGACCCAGTACTTC
NA,TRBV2,TRBJ1-2,NA,CASSEMAAADYGYTF,TGTGCCAGCAGTGAAATGGCAGCCGCTGATTATGGCTACACCTTC
TRBD2,TRBV7-6,TRBJ2-3,NA,CASSLASSGQFSTDTQYF,TGTGCCAGCAGCTTAGCGTCTAGCGGGCAGTTCAGCACAGATACGCAGTATTTT
TRBD2,TRBV25-1,TRBJ2-7,few,CASSLASGRYEQYF,TGTGCCAGCAGTTTGGCTAGCGGGAGATACGAGCAGTACTTC
NA,TRBV7-6,TRBJ2-7,NA,CAAWGKYAEQYF,TGTGCCGCCTGGGGCAAATACGCAGAGCAGTACTTC
TRBD2,TRBV10-3,TRBJ2-3,NA,CAISESIAGEFADTQYF,TGTGCCATCAGTGAGTCGATAGCGGGAGAATTCGCCGATACGCAGTATTTT
TRBD1,TRBV27,TRBJ2-7,NA,CASSLGFGQGNYEQYF,TGTGCCAGCAGTTTAGGTTTTGGACAGGGTAACTACGAGCAGTACTTC
NA,TRBV10-3,TRBJ2-5,NA,CAISVAARETQYF,TGTGCCATCAGTGTCGCGGCACGAGAGACCCAGTACTTC
TRBD1,TRBV5-1,TRBJ2-3,NA,CASSLGTGGGTDTQYF,TGCGCCAGCAGCTTAGGGACAGGAGGGGGCACAGATACGCAGTATTTT
TRBD2,TRBV7-1,TRBJ2-1,once,CAGAGGPDNEQFF,TGTGCTGGAGCGGGAGGGCCGGACAATGAGCAGTTCTTC
NA,TRBV6-4,TRBJ2-7,once,CAAVKQRGTPAYEQYF,TGTGCCGCGGTGAAACAAAGAGGGACTCCCGCCTACGAGCAGTACTTC
NA,TRBV4-1,TRBJ1-5,NA,CASSLQDAWPQHF,TGCGCCAGCAGCCTACAGGACGCTTGGCCCCAGCATTTT
NA,TRBV19,TRBJ2-6,NA,CASDISGANVLTF,TGTGCCAGTGATATCTCTGGGGCCAACGTCCTGACTTTC
NA,TRBV2,TRBJ1-5,NA,CASSGGRGLGQPQHF,TGTGCCAGCAGTGGGGGCAGGGGCCTAGGTCAGCCCCAGCATTTT